The 27 T cell receptor beta chains below come from one sample, sequenced in a study of PD-L1 blockade in urothelial cancer. TCRdb's copy holds only in-frame clones and misses some; the assay was immunoSEQ multiplex PCR. The sample gives around 14,000 clones, more than 75% of which show up once; about 16% is in the top ten. The starting material was PBMCs, obtained around atezolizumab (anti-PD-L1) treatment. Source of these receptors: a man aged 70 or older with urothelial cancer.

This rearrangement joins TRBV27 to TRBJ2-1; possible D gene TRBD1, 6 bases. V was pared by 3 bases and J by 9 bases, with 15 bases between. The CDR3 runs to 14 residues. Germline V gene lookup returns CDR1 MNHEY and CDR2 SMNVEV (reference sequence). In DNA form, the CDR3 reads TGTGCCAGCAGTTTTCATACAGGGTCAGGTGAGCAGTTCTTC. Translation: CASSFHTGSGEQFF.

J is TRBJ1-4 and V is TRBV30, with D possibly being TRBD1 (6 bases). Trimming pared 1 base from V and 4 bases from J, leaving 10 bases between. Germline assignment: CDR1 GTSNPN and CDR2 SVGIG (reference sequence). This CDR3 contains 14 residues. CDR3 nucleotides: TGTGCCTGGAGTGCCGGGACACTTAATGAAAAACTGTTTTTT. Translating gives CAWSAGTLNEKLFF.

This rearrangement joins TRBV5-1 to TRBJ1-2, with TRBD1 matching over 10 bases. V was pared by 0 bases and J by 2 bases, with 7 bases of the junction left unmatched. The CDR3 contains 17 residues. Per germline, CDR1 SGHRS and CDR2 YFSETQ. For the CDR3, the DNA is TGCGCCAGCAGCTTGGAAGCACCGGGACAGGGGAACTATGGCTACACCTTC. Protein product: CASSLEAPGQGNYGYTF.

This chain links TRBV27 with TRBJ1-2; D remains ambiguous. There are 16 residues in the CDR3. Germline values: CDR1 MNHEY, CDR2 SMNVEV (reference sequence). V lost 1 base to trimming and J lost 3 bases, with 15 bases between them. As DNA, the CDR3 is TGTGCCAGCAGTTTATGGGCGGGGAACCTTGACTATGGCTACACCTTC. Translating it yields CASSLWAGNLDYGYTF.

The chain uses TRBV28 and TRBJ2-7; D possibly corresponds to TRBD2 (5 bases). This CDR3 comprises 16 residues. Germline V gene sequence: CDR1 MDHEN, CDR2 SYDVKM. V was shortened by 2 bases and J by 5 bases, with 19 bases between the two germline ends. The CDR3 region has the DNA TGTGCCAGCAGTTTAAATACTGGACTCCTCGACAACGAGCAGTACTTC. Translating gives CASSLNTGLLDNEQYF.

This chain connects TRBV30 to TRBJ1-5; 8 bases are shared with TRBD1. The V segment lost 5 bases and the J segment 7 bases; nucleotides outside the gene matches: 4. This CDR3 has 12 residues. Germline V lookup: CDR1 GTSNPN, CDR2 SVGIG (reference sequence). In nucleotides, the CDR3 is TGTGCCTGGGGACAGGGTGGACAGCCCCAGCATTTT. It specifies CAWGQGGQPQHF.

The chain uses TRBV19 and TRBJ1-2, with 9 bases lining up with TRBD1. Germline CDR1 and CDR2: LNHDA and SQIVND (reference sequence). V gave up 9 bases and J gave up 4 bases; unmatched junction bases: 9. This CDR3 has 14 amino acids. CDR3 nucleotide sequence: TGTGCCAGCACAAACCCGGGACAGGGCTATGGCTACACCTTC. Translation gives CASTNPGQGYGYTF.

The V call is TRBV10-3, the J call TRBJ2-7, with D possibly TRBD2 on 6 matching bases. Trimming pared 11 bases from V and 0 bases from J, leaving 11 bases between. There are 12 residues in the CDR3. Germline V gene lookup returns CDR1 ENHRY and CDR2 SYGVKD. CDR3 bases: TGTGCCCCCGCCGGGAGCTCCTACGAGCAGTACTTC. Amino acid sequence: CAPAGSSYEQYF.

The chain is built from TRBV9 and TRBJ2-1; TRBD2 aligns across 7 bases. Germline CDR1 reads SGDLS; CDR2 reads YYNGEE. The CDR3 covers 16 residues. J lost 9 bases, V lost 0 bases, and 12 bases had no gene match. CDR3 coding DNA: TGTGCCAGCAGCGTAGCTAGGAGCGGGACGCTTGGTGAGCAGTTCTTC. It is translated as CASSVARSGTLGEQFF.

This clone is medium-sized by share. At one boundary the junction diverges from the germline segment, which might be a read error. V and J are TRBV4-1 and TRBJ1-2, with D perhaps matching TRBD1 (6 bases). In germline, CDR1 is MGHRA, CDR2 YSYEKL. This CDR3 region has 12 residues. Here the CDR3 DNA reads TGCGCCAGCAGCCAATTATTTCGGCCAGGGGTCTTC. This codes for CASSQLFRPGVF.

The chain is built from TRBV4-1 and TRBJ2-4, with D tentatively TRBD2 (5 bases). The CDR3 has 13 residues. The ends were cut back, 4 bases at V and 4 bases at J, with 8 bases in the middle. Germline V gives CDR1 MGHRA, CDR2 YSYEKL. CDR3 nucleotides: TGCGCCAGCAGCCTACCGGGAAAAAACATTCAGTACTTC. It encodes CASSLPGKNIQYF.

The rearrangement joins TRBV2 to TRBJ2-3; D unresolved. Germline V gene data show CDR1 as SNHLY and CDR2 as FYNNEI. The V gene lost 9 bases and the J gene lost 3 bases, with 16 bases spanning the gap. This CDR3 contains 14 residues. The CDR3 coding sequence is TGTGCCAGACACCATGTTATGTTGACAGATACGCAGTATTTT. This encodes CARHHVMLTDTQYF.

The chain recombines TRBV20-1 with TRBJ2-1, with D maybe TRBD2 (5 bases). The CDR3 length is 11 residues. Trimming shortened V by 5 bases and J by 7 bases, and 9 bases separated the two germline ends. Germline V CDR1 and CDR2: DFQATT, SNEGSKA (reference sequence). The CDR3 region is CSAGPGNEQFF. The DNA of the CDR3 is TGCAGTGCTGGACCGGGGAATGAGCAGTTCTTC.

This clone was counted a single time. The V and J genes are TRBV5-1 and TRBJ2-3, with D unresolved. Per the germline V gene, CDR1 is SGHRS and CDR2 is YFSETQ. Trimming took 5 bases from V and 8 from J, leaving 15 bases between them. This CDR3 region has 13 residues. The CDR3 coding sequence is TGCGCCAGCAGTCAGACCCTGAGAGGTACGCAGTATTTT. It codes for CASSQTLRGTQYF. The complete variable domain, with remaining parts taken from reference TRBV5-1 and TRBJ2-3, reads KAGVTQTPRYLIKTRGQQVTLSCSPISGHRSVSWYQQTPGQGLQFLFEYFSETQRNKGNFPGRFSGRQFSNSRSEMNVSTLELGDSALYLCASSQTLRGTQYFGPGTRLTVL.

J is TRBJ1-6 and V is TRBV2; D uncertain. Germline-derived CDR1 and CDR2 are SNHLY and FYNNEI. V lost 1 base and J lost 7, with 11 bases in between. There are 15 residues in the CDR3. The CDR3 is CASSEERPENSPLHF. CDR3 in DNA: TGTGCCAGCAGTGAAGAGCGTCCAGAAAATTCACCCCTCCACTTT.

This chain connects TRBV19 to TRBJ2-7, with D maybe TRBD1 (5 bases). V lost 1 base, J lost 4 bases, and 8 bases lay in between. The germline V gene encodes CDR1 LNHDA and CDR2 SQIVND (reference sequence). The CDR3 is made up of 13 amino acids. The CDR3 here is CASSIGPGYEQYF. The DNA for the CDR3 is TGTGCCAGTAGTATAGGGCCAGGGTACGAGCAGTACTTC. Looking up the rest from reference TRBV19 and TRBJ2-7 gives the full variable domain: DGGITQSPKYLFRKEGQNVTLSCEQNLNHDAMYWYRQDPGQGLRLIYYSQIVNDFQKGDIAEGYSVSREKKESFPLTVTSAQKNPTAFYLCASSIGPGYEQYFGPGTRLTVT.

The genes are TRBV28 and TRBJ1-1, with 8 bases fitting TRBD1. The CDR3 runs to 15 residues. Trimming took 7 bases from V and 2 from J; bases not matched to a gene: 9. The germline V gene has CDR1 MDHEN and CDR2 SYDVKM. The DNA of the CDR3 is TGTGCCAGCACTAATTGGGACAGGCGAAACACTGAAGCTTTCTTT. It translates to CASTNWDRRNTEAFF.

V is TRBV4-1 and J is TRBJ2-5, with a tentative D call TRBD2 (6 bases). Germline CDR1 and CDR2: MGHRA and YSYEKL. The V and J ends lost 1 base and 5 bases respectively, with 14 bases between them. The CDR3 is made up of 15 amino acids. In DNA, the CDR3 is TGCGCCAGCAGCCAAGCTCCAATCGCGGGGGAGACCCAGTACTTC. This codes for CASSQAPIAGETQYF.

The chain recombines TRBV4-2 with TRBJ1-5, with D possibly being TRBD1 (6 bases). The CDR3 extends over 15 amino acids. Trimming took off 4 bases at V and 7 bases at J, with 17 bases between the two ends. The germline gives CDR1 LGHNA, CDR2 YNFKEQ. CDR3: CASSPEGGGGQPQHF. CDR3 DNA: TGTGCCAGCAGCCCCGAAGGGGGGGGAGGGCAGCCCCAGCATTTT.

The DNA for the CDR3 is TGTGCCAGCAGCTTGGAGGCGGGGGACCCTGAAGCTTTCTTT. Translation gives CASSLEAGDPEAFF. The V call is TRBV5-4, the J call TRBJ1-1; maybe TRBD1 (5 bases). Trimming cost V 0 bases and J 6 bases, with 12 bases left between them. From germline, CDR1 is SGHNT and CDR2 YYREEE (reference sequence). This CDR3 spans 14 amino acids.

The V and J genes are TRBV15 and TRBJ2-1; 9 positions match TRBD1. The CDR3 spans 14 residues. Germline-derived CDR1 and CDR2 are LNHNV and YYDKDF (reference sequence). Trimming cost V 5 bases and J 4 bases; bases outside gene matches: 3. CDR3 amino acids: CATSGGQGYNEQFF. The CDR3, as DNA: TGTGCCACCAGCGGGGGACAGGGTTACAATGAGCAGTTCTTC.

This clone was seen only a few times. The rearrangement uses TRBV4-1 and TRBJ1-2, with TRBD1 as a possible D gene (6 bases). This CDR3 has 17 residues. V lost 0 bases and J lost 8, with 22 bases in between. CDR1 and CDR2 (germline): MGHRA, YSYEKL. The chain's CDR3 is CASSQDPRGTAGEGYTF. The CDR3 DNA is TGCGCCAGCAGCCAAGATCCAAGGGGGACCGCAGGGGAGGGCTACACCTTC.

This clone was seen once. This chain joins TRBV5-1 and TRBJ2-2, with D possibly matching TRBD2 (6 bases). The germline V gene encodes CDR1 SGHRS and CDR2 YFSETQ. This CDR3 contains 12 residues. CDR3 nucleotide sequence: TGCGCAGCGGGCAGGAACACCGGGGAGCTGTTTTTT. It translates to CAAGRNTGELFF.

This chain connects TRBV5-1 to TRBJ1-6, with 8 bases lining up with TRBD1. Germline values: CDR1 SGHRS, CDR2 YFSETQ. The CDR3 is 16 residues long. The junction had 9 bases not matched to a gene; V was cut back by 0 bases and J by 10 bases. The CDR3 here is CASSLAEGQAGSPLHF. Written as DNA, the CDR3 is TGCGCCAGCAGCTTGGCCGAGGGACAGGCGGGATCACCCCTCCACTTT.

The genes are TRBV2 and TRBJ1-5, with 7 bases matching TRBD1. This CDR3 region has 17 residues. Germline CDR1 reads SNHLY; CDR2 reads FYNNEI. The junction had 14 bases not matched to a gene; V was cut back by 3 bases and J by 6 bases. CDR3 in DNA: TGTGCCAGCAGTGACGAGAGGGGGCTACCTAGGGGTCAGCCCCAGCATTTT. The encoded protein is CASSDERGLPRGQPQHF.

The V call is TRBV18, the J call TRBJ2-5; D is undetermined. Between the trimmed V and J ends, which lost 0 bases and 3 bases, there was a span of 11 bases. The germline V gene encodes CDR1 KGHSH and CDR2 LQKENI. This CDR3 has 15 amino acids. The CDR3 DNA reads as TGTGCCAGCTCACCACCATCAGTAAATAAAGAGACCCAGTACTTC. Translated: CASSPPSVNKETQYF.

The chain joins TRBV6-5 to TRBJ2-1; D uncertain. CDR1 is MNHEY and CDR2 is SVGAGI in the germline V gene. The CDR3 totals 12 residues. V lost 5 bases and J 3 bases, leaving 5 bases between the germline ends. The CDR3 region has the DNA TGTGCCAGCAGTAGCGTCTACAATGAGCAGTTCTTC. Translated, it gives CASSSVYNEQFF.